This T cell receptor (beta chain) comes out of a study of blood T cell repertoires in COVID-19. Study summary: Acute-phase and convalescent COVID-19 samples originated in the United States, Italy and Spain. Nucleic acid was either cDNA or gDNA, and it came from T cells, B-cell-depleted T cells, or PBMCs.

This CDR3 is built from 16 residues. The trim removed 9 bases at V and 2 bases at J, leaving 8 bases unmatched. In germline, CDR1 is LNHDA, CDR2 SQIVND (reference sequence). Authors' processing steps: Researchers report that nucleated cell counts were estimated from reference gene primer amplification. Produced via immunoSEQ multiplex PCR; TCRdb's table is partial and in-frame only. The V and J calls and clone size come from that table; D and trimming were worked out from the DNA. The sample lists over 35,000 clones, 70% to 90% occurring once. During active infection, Seattle patients enrolled and were then monitored through disease.

This clonotype originated in a woman aged 80 or over with COVID-19, enrolled during active disease. The sequenced material came from peripheral blood. The gene calls are TRBV19 and TRBJ1-5, with 12 bases that match TRBD1. CDR3 in DNA: TGTGCCAGCCGTCCCGGGACAGGGGGCGGCAATCAGCCCCAGCATTTT. This encodes CASRPGTGGGNQPQHF.